The 4 T cell receptor beta chains below were found in one sample sequenced in a study of blood T cell repertoires in COVID-19. Repertoires were generated with immunoSEQ multiplex PCR, while TCRdb's copy carries only in-frame clones and drops some. The sample includes about 200,000 clones, approximately 90% of them seen just once. Sequenced: peripheral blood. All receptors come from a man aged 45 to 65 with acute or convalescent COVID-19.

The chain employs TRBV5-1 and TRBJ2-5; TRBD1 matches at 10 bases. The CDR3 covers 14 residues. Germline V lookup: CDR1 SGHRS, CDR2 YFSETQ. V gave up 4 bases and J gave up 4 bases; unmatched junction bases: 4. The CDR3: CASSPDRGRETQYF. DNA for the CDR3: TGCGCCAGCAGCCCTGACAGGGGGCGAGAGACCCAGTACTTC.

Ten or more counts support this clone. This chain joins TRBV18 and TRBJ2-2, with 7 positions matching TRBD1. CDR1 and CDR2 (germline): KGHSH, LQKENI. CDR3 size: 15 residues. V lost 2 bases and J lost 8; bases outside the gene matches: 8. The CDR3 DNA sequence: TGTGCCAGCTCACCAGCCCAGACAGGGCCGGGGGAGCTGTTTTTT. This encodes CASSPAQTGPGELFF.

The chain employs TRBV6-5 and TRBJ2-3; possibly TRBD2 for D (6 bases). This CDR3 contains 13 residues. Germline CDR1 MNHEY, CDR2 SVGAGI. V lost 4 bases and J lost 8, with 13 bases in between. CDR3 amino acids: CASSSSGAGTQYF. The CDR3 DNA reads TGTGCCAGCAGTTCCTCGGGAGCCGGTACGCAGTATTTT.

The rearrangement joins TRBV13 to TRBJ2-2, with 13 nucleotides matching TRBD2. J lost 5 bases, V lost 5 bases, and 11 bases had no gene match. The CDR3 loop spans 18 amino acids. Germline-derived CDR1 and CDR2 are PRHDT and FYEKMQ (reference sequence). CDR3 sequence reads: CASSPGTSGAAGTGELFF. The DNA for the CDR3 is TGTGCCAGCAGCCCAGGGACTAGCGGGGCCGCGGGGACCGGGGAGCTGTTTTTT.